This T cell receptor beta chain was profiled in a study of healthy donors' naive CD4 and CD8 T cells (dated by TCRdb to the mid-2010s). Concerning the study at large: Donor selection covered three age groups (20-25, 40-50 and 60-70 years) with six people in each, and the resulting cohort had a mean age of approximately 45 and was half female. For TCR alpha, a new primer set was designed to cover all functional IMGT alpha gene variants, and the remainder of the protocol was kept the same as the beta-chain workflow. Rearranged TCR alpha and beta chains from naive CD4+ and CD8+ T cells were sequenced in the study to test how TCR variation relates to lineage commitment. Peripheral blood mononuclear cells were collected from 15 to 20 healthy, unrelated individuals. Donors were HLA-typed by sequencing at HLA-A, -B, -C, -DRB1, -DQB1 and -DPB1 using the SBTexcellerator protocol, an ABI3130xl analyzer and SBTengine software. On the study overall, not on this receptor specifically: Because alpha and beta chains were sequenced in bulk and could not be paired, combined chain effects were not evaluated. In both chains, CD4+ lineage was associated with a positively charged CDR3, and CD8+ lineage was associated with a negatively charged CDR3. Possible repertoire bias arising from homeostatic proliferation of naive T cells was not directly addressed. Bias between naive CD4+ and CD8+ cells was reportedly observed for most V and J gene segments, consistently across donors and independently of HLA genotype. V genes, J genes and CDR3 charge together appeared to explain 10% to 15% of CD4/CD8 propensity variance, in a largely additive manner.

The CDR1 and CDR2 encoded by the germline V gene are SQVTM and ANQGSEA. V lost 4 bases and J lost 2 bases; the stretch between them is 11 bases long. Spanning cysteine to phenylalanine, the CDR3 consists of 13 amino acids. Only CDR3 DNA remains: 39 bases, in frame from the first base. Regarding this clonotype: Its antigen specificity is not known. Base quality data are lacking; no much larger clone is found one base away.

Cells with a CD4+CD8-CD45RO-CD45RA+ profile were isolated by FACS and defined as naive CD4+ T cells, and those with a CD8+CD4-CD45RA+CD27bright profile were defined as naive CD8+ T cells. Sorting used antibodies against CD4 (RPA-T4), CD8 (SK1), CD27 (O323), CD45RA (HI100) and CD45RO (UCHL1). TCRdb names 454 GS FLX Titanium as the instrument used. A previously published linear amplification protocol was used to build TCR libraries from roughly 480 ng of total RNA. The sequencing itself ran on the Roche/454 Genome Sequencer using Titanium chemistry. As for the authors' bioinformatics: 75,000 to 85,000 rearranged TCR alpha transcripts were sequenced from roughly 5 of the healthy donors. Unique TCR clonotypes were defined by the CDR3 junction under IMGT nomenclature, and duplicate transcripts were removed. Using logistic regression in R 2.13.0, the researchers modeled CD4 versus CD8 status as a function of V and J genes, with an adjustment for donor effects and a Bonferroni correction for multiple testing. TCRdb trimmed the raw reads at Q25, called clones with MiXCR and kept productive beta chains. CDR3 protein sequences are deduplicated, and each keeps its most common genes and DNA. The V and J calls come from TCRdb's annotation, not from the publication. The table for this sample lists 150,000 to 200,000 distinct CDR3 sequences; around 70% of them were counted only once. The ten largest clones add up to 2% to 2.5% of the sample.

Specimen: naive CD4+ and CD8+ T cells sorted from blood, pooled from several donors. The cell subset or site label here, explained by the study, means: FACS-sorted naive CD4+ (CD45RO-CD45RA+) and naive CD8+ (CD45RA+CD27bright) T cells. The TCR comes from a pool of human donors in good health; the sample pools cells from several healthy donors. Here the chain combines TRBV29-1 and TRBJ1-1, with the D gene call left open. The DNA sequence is TGCAGCGTTGTCCCGGGCCTTAACACTGAAGCTTTCTTT. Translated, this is CSVVPGLNTEAFF.